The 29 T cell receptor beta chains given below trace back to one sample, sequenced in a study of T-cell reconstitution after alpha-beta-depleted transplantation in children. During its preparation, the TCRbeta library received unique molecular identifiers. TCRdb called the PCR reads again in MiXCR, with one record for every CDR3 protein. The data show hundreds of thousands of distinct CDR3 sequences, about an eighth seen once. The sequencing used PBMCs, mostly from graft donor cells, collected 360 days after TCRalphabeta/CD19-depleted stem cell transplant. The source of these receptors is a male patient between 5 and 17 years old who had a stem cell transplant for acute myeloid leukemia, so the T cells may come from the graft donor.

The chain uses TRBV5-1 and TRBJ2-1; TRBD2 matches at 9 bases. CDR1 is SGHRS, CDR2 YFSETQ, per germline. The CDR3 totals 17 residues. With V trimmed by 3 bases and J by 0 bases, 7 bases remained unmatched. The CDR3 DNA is TGCGCCAGCAGCTGGGGACTAGCTAAGAGCTCCTACAATGAGCAGTTCTTC. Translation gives CASSWGLAKSSYNEQFF.

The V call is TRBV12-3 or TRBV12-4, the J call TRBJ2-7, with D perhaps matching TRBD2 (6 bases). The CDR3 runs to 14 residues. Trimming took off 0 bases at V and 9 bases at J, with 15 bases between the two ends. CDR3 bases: TGTGCCAGCAGTTTAGCGGGAGGTGCCCTAGGGCAGTACTTC. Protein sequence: CASSLAGGALGQYF.

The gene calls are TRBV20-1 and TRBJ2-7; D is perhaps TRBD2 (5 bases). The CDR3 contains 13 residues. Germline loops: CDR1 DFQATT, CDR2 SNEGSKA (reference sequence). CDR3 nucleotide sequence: TGCAGAGCACTTGACGGGGTTTCCTACGAGCAGTACTTC. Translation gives CRALDGVSYEQYF.

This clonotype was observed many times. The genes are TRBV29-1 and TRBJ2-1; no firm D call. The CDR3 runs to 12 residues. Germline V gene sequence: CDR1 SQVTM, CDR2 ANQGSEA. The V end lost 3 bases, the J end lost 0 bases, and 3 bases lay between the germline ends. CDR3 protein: CSVENSYNEQFF. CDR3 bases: TGCAGCGTTGAGAACTCCTACAATGAGCAGTTCTTC.

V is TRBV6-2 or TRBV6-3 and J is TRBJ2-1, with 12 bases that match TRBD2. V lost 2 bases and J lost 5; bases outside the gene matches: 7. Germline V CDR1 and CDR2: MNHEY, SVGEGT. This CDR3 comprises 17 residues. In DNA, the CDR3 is TGTGCCAGCAGTTACCCCTTAAGGACTAGCGGGAACAATGAGCAGTTCTTC. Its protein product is CASSYPLRTSGNNEQFF.

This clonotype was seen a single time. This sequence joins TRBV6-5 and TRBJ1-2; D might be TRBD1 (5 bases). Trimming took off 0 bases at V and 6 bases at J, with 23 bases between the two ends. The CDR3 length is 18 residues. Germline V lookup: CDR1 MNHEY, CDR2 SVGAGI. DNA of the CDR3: TGTGCCAGCAGTTACTCAGGGGTCAGACTCGTGGGGGGACATGGCTACACCTTC. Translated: CASSYSGVRLVGGHGYTF.

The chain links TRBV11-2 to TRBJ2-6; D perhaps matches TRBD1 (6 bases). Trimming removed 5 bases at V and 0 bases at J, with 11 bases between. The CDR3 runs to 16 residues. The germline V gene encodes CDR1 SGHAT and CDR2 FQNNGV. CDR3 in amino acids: CASSHGQTSGANVLTF. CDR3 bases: TGTGCCAGCAGCCACGGACAGACCTCTGGGGCCAACGTCCTGACTTTC.

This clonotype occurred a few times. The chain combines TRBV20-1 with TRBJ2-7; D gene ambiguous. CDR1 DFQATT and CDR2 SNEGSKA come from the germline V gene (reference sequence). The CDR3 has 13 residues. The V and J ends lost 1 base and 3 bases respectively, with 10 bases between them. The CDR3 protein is CSARVLDVYEQYF. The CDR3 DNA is TGCAGTGCTAGAGTCCTCGATGTCTACGAGCAGTACTTC.

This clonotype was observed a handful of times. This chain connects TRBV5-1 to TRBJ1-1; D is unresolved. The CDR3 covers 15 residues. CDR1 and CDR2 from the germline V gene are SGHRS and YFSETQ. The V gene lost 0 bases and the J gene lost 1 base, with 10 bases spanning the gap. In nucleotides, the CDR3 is TGCGCCAGCAGCTTGGCCCAGTCCACGAACACTGAAGCTTTCTTT. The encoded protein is CASSLAQSTNTEAFF.

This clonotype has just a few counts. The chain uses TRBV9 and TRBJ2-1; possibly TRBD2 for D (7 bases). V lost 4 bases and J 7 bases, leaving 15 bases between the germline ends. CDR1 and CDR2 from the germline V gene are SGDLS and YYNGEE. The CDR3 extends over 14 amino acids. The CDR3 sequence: CASSPRGAGNEQFF. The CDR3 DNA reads TGTGCCAGCAGCCCCAGGGGAGCGGGAAATGAGCAGTTCTTC.

CDR3 nucleotides: TGTGCCACCAGCGACGGGACACAGGTCCAGAAGACCCAGTACTTC. This sequence encodes CATSDGTQVQKTQYF. The rearrangement joins TRBV24-1 to TRBJ2-5; TRBD1 is a possible D gene (6 bases). V was trimmed by 7 bases and J by 6 bases, leaving 20 bases between them. The CDR3 has 15 amino acids. Germline CDR1 is KGHDR and CDR2 is SFDVKD.

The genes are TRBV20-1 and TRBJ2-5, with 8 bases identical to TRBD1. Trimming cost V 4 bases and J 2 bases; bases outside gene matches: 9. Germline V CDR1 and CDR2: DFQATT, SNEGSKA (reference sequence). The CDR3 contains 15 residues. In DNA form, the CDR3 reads TGCAGTGCTAAGTCCGGGACAGGCACACAAGAGACCCAGTACTTC. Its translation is CSAKSGTGTQETQYF.

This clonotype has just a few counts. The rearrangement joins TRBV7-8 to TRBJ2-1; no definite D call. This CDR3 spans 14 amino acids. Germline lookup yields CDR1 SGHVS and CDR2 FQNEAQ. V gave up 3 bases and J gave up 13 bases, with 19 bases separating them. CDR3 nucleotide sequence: TGTGCCAGCAGCTTGCGGCGGCCCCTGGCTCGACAGTTCTTC. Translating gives CASSLRRPLARQFF.

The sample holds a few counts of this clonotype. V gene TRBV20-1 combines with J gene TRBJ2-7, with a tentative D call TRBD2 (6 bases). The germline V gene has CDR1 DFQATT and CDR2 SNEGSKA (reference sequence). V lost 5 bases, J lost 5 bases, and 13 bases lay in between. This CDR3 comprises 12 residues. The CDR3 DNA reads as TGCAGTGCTCCCTATAGACTAGACGAGCAGTACTTC. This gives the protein CSAPYRLDEQYF.

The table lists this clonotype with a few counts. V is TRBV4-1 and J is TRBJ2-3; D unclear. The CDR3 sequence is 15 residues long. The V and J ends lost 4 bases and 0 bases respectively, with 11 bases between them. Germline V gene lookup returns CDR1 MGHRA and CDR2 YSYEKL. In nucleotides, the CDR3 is TGCGCCAGCAGCCCGCGTGAATCTAGCACAGATACGCAGTATTTT. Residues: CASSPRESSTDTQYF.

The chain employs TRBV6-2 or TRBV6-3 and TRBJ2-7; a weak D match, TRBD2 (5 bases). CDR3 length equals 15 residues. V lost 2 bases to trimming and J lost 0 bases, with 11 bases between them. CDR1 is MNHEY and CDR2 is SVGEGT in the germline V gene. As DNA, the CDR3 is TGTGCCAGCAGTTACAGGAGGAGACACTCCTACGAGCAGTACTTC. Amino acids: CASSYRRRHSYEQYF.

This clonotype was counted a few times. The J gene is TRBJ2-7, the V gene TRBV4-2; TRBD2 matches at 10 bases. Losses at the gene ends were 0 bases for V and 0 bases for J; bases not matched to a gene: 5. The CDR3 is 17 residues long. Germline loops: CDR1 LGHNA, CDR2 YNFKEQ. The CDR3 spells CASSQERTSGSSYEQYF. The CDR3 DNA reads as TGTGCCAGCAGCCAAGAGCGGACTAGCGGTTCCTCCTACGAGCAGTACTTC.

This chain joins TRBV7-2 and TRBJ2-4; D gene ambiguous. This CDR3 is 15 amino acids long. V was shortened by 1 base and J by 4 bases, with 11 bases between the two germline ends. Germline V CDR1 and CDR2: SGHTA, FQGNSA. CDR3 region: CASSLDRQHKNIQYF. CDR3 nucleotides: TGTGCCAGCAGCTTAGATAGGCAGCATAAAAACATTCAGTACTTC.

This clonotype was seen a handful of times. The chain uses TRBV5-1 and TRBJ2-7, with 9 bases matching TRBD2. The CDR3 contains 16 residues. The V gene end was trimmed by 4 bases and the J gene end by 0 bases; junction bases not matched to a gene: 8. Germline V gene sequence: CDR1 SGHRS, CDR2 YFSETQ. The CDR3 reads CASSQMTSGTSYEQYF. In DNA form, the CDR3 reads TGCGCCAGCAGCCAGATGACTAGCGGTACCTCCTACGAGCAGTACTTC.

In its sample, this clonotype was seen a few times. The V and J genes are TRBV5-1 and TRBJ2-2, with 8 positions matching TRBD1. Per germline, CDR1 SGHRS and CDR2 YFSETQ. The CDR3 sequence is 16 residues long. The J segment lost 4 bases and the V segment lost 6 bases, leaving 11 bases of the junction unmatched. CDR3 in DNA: TGCGCCAGCACGTTTGGACAGGGTCGTTTCACCGGGGAGCTGTTTTTT. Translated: CASTFGQGRFTGELFF.

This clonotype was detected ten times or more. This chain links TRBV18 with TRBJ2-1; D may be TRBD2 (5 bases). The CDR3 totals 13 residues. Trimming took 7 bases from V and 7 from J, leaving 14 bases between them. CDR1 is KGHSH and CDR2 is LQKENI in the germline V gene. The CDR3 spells CASCKEARNEQFF. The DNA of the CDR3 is TGTGCCAGCTGTAAGGAGGCTCGGAATGAGCAGTTCTTC.

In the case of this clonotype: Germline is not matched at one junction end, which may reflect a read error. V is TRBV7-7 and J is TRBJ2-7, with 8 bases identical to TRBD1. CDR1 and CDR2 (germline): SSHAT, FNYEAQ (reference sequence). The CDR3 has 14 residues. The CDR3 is CASSLGGQGQEQYF. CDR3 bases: TGTGCTAGCAGCTTGGGTGGACAGGGTCAAGAGCAGTACTTC. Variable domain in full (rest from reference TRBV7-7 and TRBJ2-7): GAGVSQSPRYKVTKRGQDVTLRCDPISSHATLYWYQQALGQGPEFLTYFNYEAQPDKSGLPSDRFSAERPEGSISTLTIQRTEQRDSAMYRCASSLGGQGQEQYFGPGTRLTVT.

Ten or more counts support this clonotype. In nucleotides, the CDR3 is TGTGCCAGCAAGATTACGGACAGGGGGCGCCTACTTACCTACGAGCAGTACTTC. This sequence encodes CASKITDRGRLLTYEQYF. This chain links TRBV28 with TRBJ2-7; 11 nucleotides match TRBD1. The V gene's germline CDR1 is MDHEN and CDR2 SYDVKM. This CDR3 is built from 18 residues. With V trimmed by 7 bases and J by 2 bases, 16 bases remained unmatched.

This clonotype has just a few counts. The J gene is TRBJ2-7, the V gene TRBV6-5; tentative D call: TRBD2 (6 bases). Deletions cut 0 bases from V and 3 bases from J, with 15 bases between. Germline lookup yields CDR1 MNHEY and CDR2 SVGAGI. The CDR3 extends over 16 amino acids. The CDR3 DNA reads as TGTGCCAGCAGTTACTCGGGGTTAGCGGAGAACTACGAGCAGTACTTC. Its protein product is CASSYSGLAENYEQYF.

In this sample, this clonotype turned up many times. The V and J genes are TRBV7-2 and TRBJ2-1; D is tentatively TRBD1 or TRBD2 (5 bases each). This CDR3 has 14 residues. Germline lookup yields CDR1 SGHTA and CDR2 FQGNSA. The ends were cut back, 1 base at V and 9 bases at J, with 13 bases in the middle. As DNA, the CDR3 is TGTGCCAGCAGCTTAGAAGACGGGGCGACTGAGCAGTTCTTC. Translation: CASSLEDGATEQFF.

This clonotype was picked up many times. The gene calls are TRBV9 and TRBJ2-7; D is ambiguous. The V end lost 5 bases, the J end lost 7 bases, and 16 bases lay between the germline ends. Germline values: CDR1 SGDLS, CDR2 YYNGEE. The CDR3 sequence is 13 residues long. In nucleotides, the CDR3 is TGTGCCAGCAGTGAGGAGACCTTTGGGGAGCAGTACTTC. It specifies CASSEETFGEQYF.

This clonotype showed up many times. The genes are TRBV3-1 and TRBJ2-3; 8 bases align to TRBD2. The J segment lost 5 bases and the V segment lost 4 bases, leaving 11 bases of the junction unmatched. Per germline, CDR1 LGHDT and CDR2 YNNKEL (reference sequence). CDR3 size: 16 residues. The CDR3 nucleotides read TGTGCCAGCAGCCCGAGTAGGACTAGCAGCGGAGATACGCAGTATTTT. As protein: CASSPSRTSSGDTQYF.

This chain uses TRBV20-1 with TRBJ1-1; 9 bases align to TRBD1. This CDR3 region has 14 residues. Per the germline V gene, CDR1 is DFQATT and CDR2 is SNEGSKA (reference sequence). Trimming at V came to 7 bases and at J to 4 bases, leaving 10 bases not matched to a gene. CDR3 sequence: CSGTGGAGSTEAFF. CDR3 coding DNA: TGCAGTGGTACAGGGGGCGCGGGAAGCACTGAAGCTTTCTTT.

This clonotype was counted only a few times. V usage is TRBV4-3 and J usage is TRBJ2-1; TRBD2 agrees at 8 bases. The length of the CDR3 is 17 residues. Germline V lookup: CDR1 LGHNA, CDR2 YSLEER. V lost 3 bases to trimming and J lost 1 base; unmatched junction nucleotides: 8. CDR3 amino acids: CASSHALAGSSYNEQFF. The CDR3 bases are TGCGCCAGCAGCCATGCTCTAGCGGGTTCATCCTACAATGAGCAGTTCTTC.